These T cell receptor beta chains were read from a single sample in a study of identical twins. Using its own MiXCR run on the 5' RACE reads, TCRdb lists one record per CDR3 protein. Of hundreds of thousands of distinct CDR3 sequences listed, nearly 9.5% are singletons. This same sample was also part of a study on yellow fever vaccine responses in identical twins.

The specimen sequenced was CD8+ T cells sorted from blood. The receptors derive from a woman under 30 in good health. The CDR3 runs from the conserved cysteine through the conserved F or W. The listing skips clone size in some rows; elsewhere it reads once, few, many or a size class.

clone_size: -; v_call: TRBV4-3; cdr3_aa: CASSQDSGGAAATQYF
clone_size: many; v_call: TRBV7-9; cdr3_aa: CASSAGTPSSHEQYF
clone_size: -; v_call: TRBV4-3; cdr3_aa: CASSQAKGVQETQYF
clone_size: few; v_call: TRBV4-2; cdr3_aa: CASSPRLLAVSTDTQYF
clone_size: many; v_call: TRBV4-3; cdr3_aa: CASSQTAGTYYEQYF
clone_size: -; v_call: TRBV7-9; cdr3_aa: CASSQSGALDNQPQHF
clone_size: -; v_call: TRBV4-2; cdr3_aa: CASSQGTGSYNSPLHF
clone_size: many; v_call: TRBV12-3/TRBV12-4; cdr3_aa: CASEISPGQGPDTQYF
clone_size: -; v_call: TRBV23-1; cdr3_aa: CASSRRQGWTEAFF
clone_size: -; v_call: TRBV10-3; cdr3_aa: CAIRSSEFSYEQYF
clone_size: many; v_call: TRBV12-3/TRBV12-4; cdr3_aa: CASRNPFRGPGETQYF
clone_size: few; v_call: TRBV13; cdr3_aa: CASSRRTSGGEYTQYF
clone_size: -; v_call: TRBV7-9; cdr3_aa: CASRIGGSPEAFF
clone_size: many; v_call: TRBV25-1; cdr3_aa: CASSSPGWGGHEQYF
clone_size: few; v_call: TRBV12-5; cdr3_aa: CASSAGWDEQFF
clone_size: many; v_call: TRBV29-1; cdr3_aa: CSVDVGSYGYTF